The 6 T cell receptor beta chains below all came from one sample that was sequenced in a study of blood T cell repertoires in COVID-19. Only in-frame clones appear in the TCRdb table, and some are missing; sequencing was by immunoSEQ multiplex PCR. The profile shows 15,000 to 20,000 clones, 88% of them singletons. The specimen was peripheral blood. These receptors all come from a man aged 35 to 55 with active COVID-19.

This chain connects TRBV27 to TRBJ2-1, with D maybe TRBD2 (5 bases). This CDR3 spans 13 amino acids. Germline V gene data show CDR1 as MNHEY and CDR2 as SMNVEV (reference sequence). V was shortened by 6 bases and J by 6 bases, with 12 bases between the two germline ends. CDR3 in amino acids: CASSPGTINEQFF. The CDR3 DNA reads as TGTGCCAGCAGCCCGGGAACGATCAATGAGCAGTTCTTC.

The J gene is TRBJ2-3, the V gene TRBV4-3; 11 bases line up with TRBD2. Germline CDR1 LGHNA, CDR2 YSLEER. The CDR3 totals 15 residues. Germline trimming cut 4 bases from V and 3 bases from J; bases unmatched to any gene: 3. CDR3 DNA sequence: TGCGCCAGCAGCCTTCGACTAGCGGGAACAGATACGCAGTATTTT. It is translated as CASSLRLAGTDTQYF.

The CDR3 nucleotides read TGTGCAAGTCGCTTAGCCTACAGGGGTAGCTCAGACACAGATACGCAGTATTTT. Translated, it gives CASRLAYRGSSDTDTQYF. The chain couples TRBV12-2 to TRBJ2-3; TRBD1 is taken as the D call from the table, unchecked against the DNA. TRBV12-2 represents a pseudogene. CDR3 length: 18 amino acids.

The CDR3 DNA reads as TGCGCCAGCAGCTCCAGGGGGCAGAACACCGGGGAGCTGTTTTTT. Translation: CASSSRGQNTGELFF. The chain carries TRBV5-1 and TRBJ2-2, with 8 bases aligning to TRBD1. V was clipped by 3 bases and J by 1 base; unmatched bases: 2. Germline V CDR1 and CDR2: SGHRS, YFSETQ. This CDR3 comprises 15 residues.

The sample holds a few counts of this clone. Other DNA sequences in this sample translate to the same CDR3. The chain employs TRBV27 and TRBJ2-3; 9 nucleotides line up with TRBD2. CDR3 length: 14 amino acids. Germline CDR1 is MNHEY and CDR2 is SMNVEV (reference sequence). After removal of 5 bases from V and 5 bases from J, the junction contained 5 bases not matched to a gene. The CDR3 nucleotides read TGTGCCAGCAGTGAGCGAGCGGGGGGAGATACGCAGTATTTT. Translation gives CASSERAGGDTQYF.

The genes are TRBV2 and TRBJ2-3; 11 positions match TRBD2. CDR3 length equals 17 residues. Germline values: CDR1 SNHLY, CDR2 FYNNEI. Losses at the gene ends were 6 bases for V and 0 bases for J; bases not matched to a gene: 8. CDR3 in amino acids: CASRTPTSGISTDTQYF. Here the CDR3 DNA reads TGTGCCAGCAGGACCCCGACTAGCGGGATTAGCACAGATACGCAGTATTTT.